The TCR beta chain described here comes from a study of blood T cell repertoires in COVID-19. Overall study context: Both acute and convalescent COVID-19 samples were obtained from the United States, Italy and Spain. Nucleic acid was either cDNA or gDNA, and it came from T cells, B-cell-depleted T cells, or PBMCs.

J was trimmed by 0 bases and V by 4 bases; bases with no gene match: 3. The CDR3 contains 15 residues. Germline CDR1 LNHDA, CDR2 SQIVND (reference sequence). Authors' processing steps: By means of reference gene primer amplification, nucleated cell counts were estimated. Profiling relied on immunoSEQ multiplex PCR, and the TCRdb table lists in-frame clones only, not all of them. V, J and clone size were drawn from that table, and D and trimming were deduced from the DNA. The profile covers about 190,000 clones, with about nine tenths appearing a single time and approximately 1.1% taken by the ten largest.

The sequencing sample was made of peripheral blood. This receptor was identified in a man in his thirties or forties with acute or convalescent COVID-19. The chain links TRBV19 to TRBJ2-7; 10 bases map to TRBD1. The CDR3 DNA reads as TGTGCCAGTAGTAGAAGGACAGGGGGCTCCTACGAGCAGTACTTC. Translating it yields CASSRRTGGSYEQYF. The full variable domain, rest sourced from reference TRBV19 and TRBJ2-7, is DGGITQSPKYLFRKEGQNVTLSCEQNLNHDAMYWYRQDPGQGLRLIYYSQIVNDFQKGDIAEGYSVSREKKESFPLTVTSAQKNPTAFYLCASSRRTGGSYEQYFGPGTRLTVT.